One and the same sample provided the 18 T cell receptor beta chains below, sequenced in a study of CD8+CD57+ T cells in acquired aplastic anemia. Profiling that covered TCR beta VDJ and CDR3 relied on genomic DNA as its template. TCRdb ran MiXCR on the reads and lists one entry per CDR3 protein. The table records about 270,000 distinct CDR3 sequences, approximately 80% of them present only once. Flow cytometry had shown expanded CD8+CD57+ cells in the patients chosen for sequencing. The sample consisted of sorted CD4+, CD8+, or CD8+CD57+ T cells (not recorded which) from PBMCs. The receptors stem from a human donor with aplastic anemia.

In this sample, this clonotype turned up once. At one end the junction does not follow the germline gene, possibly because of a read error. The chain is built from TRBV7-9 and TRBJ2-3; TRBD2 matches at 7 bases. CDR1 is SEHNR, CDR2 FQNEAQ, per germline (reference sequence). The CDR3 covers 14 residues. The CDR3 sequence is CASSSAGTPGEPQF. CDR3 DNA sequence: TGTGCCAGCAGCTCAGCGGGGACCCCGGGAGAGCCCCAGTTT.

As for this clonotype: Relative to the germline gene, one junction end is altered; a read error may explain this. CDR3 residues: CATSEGSDQQTQYF. For the CDR3, the DNA is TGTGCCACCAGTGAGGGGTCTGACCAACAGACCCAGTATTTC. The rearrangement links TRBV2 to TRBJ2-5; perhaps D is TRBD1 or TRBD2 (5 bases each). The CDR3 runs 14 residues. CDR1 is SNHLY and CDR2 is FYNNEI in the germline V gene.

J is TRBJ1-5 and V is TRBV5-5, with a possible D match to TRBD1 (6 bases). Germline V gives CDR1 SGHKS, CDR2 YYEKEE (reference sequence). The V end was cut by 4 bases, the J end by 5 bases, with 13 bases between. This CDR3 is built from 14 residues. CDR3 nucleotides: TGTGCCAGCAGCGCGGACAGAGAGGATCAGCCCCAGCATTTT. Translating gives CASSADREDQPQHF.

The chain carries TRBV7-3 and TRBJ2-3; weak D call: TRBD2 (6 bases). The ends were cut back, 7 bases at V and 13 bases at J, with 21 bases in the middle. Germline V gene data show CDR1 as SGHTA and CDR2 as FQGTGA. The CDR3 has 13 residues. The CDR3 is CASTDGSIHSEYF. The DNA for the CDR3 is TGTGCCAGCACCGACGGGAGCATACATTCGGAGTATTTT. Full variable domain (outside the CDR3, taken from reference TRBV7-3 and TRBJ2-3): GAGVSQTPSNKVTEKGKYVELRCDPISGHTALYWYRQSLGQGPEFLIYFQGTGAADDSGLPNDRFFAVRPEGSVSTLKIQRTERGDSAVYLCASTDGSIHSEYFGPGTRLTVL.

This clonotype was counted ten times or more. One end of the junction varies from germline; a read error may be responsible. The rearrangement joins TRBV20-1 to TRBJ2-3, with 16 bases that match TRBD2. CDR1 is DFQATT and CDR2 is SNEGSKA in the germline V gene (reference sequence). CDR3 size: 16 residues. CDR3 in amino acids: CSGGLAGGGSTDAQYF. CDR3 sequence (DNA): TGCAGTGGGGGACTAGCGGGGGGGGGTAGCACAGATGCGCAGTATTTT.

The CDR3 spells CASSESIQPQHF. CDR3 in DNA: TGTGCCAGCAGTGAATCGATTCAGCCCCAGCATTTT. This chain uses TRBV2 with TRBJ1-5; D gene unclear. Germline V gene lookup returns CDR1 SNHLY and CDR2 FYNNEI. Between the trimmed V and J ends, which lost 2 bases and 6 bases, there was a span of 5 bases. The CDR3 totals 12 residues.

Turning to this clonotype: This is likely a read error, given that the CDR3 carries no conserved phenylalanine or tryptophan at its end. No DNA is shown, since the ends of the CDR3 on it are uncertain; the CDR3 is the one TCRdb lists. V and J are TRBV7-6 and TRBJ2-1; TRBD2, as called in the table, went unchecked against the DNA. Both ends counted, the CDR3 spans 13 residues. Germline loops: CDR1 SGHVS, CDR2 FNYEAQ. The CDR3 loop is CASTLGRIHSQSY.

The chain links TRBV5-6 to TRBJ2-5; 8 nucleotides agree with TRBD1. Germline CDR1 reads SGHDT; CDR2 reads YYEEEE. CDR3 length: 15 amino acids. V shed 4 bases and J 3 bases; nucleotides not matched to a gene: 8. The CDR3 nucleotides read TGTGCCAGCAGCCTCCGGGACAGGACAAAAGAGACCCAGTACTTC. The encoded protein is CASSLRDRTKETQYF.

A note on this clonotype: In this CDR3 the conserved last residue, phenylalanine or tryptophan, is missing, so a read error is likely. Because the CDR3's place on the DNA is in doubt, the DNA is left out and the CDR3 is given as listed by TCRdb. This chain uses TRBV9 with TRBJ2-1; the table names TRBD1, a call not compared with the DNA. The CDR3 comprises 13 residues, both ends counted. Germline loops: CDR1 SGDLS, CDR2 YYNGEE. CDR3 protein: CASSVGGHSTETL.

The chain combines TRBV2 with TRBJ2-7; perhaps D is TRBD1 or TRBD2 (6 bases each). V shed 7 bases and J shed 11 bases, with 24 bases lying between them. Germline CDR1 and CDR2: SNHLY and FYNNEI. The CDR3 is 14 residues long. This CDR3 reads CASTEGGLARGEYV. The CDR3 DNA is TGTGCCAGCACCGAGGGGGGCCTAGCGAGAGGGGAGTACGTC.

Concerning this clonotype: The junction and the germline gene differ at one end; a read error may be behind it. The chain couples TRBV7-4 to TRBJ2-3, with D possibly being TRBD2 (7 bases). Germline V lookup: CDR1 SGHVT, CDR2 SQSDAQ. The CDR3 sequence is 15 residues long. In nucleotides, the CDR3 is TGTGCCAGCAGCCTAGGGGGGGAGCGCACTGATACGCAGTATTTT. It specifies CASSLGGERTDTQYF.

This clonotype was picked up one time. At one end, the junction sequence differs from germline, possibly due to a read error. The gene calls are TRBV7-2 and TRBJ2-5; D is possibly TRBD1 (5 bases). CDR3 length: 13 amino acids. Looked up from germline, CDR1 is SGHTA and CDR2 is FQGNSA. This CDR3 reads CASSHLQAKEQYF. For the CDR3, the DNA is TGCGCCAGCAGCCATCTACAGGCTAAGGAGCAGTACTTC.

The genes are TRBV15 and TRBJ1-5, with D unclear. Germline V lookup: CDR1 LNHNV, CDR2 YYDKDF (reference sequence). V was pared by 6 bases and J by 2 bases, with 8 bases between. The CDR3 has 13 residues. The CDR3, as DNA: TGTGCCACCAGATCCAGAGGCAATCAGCCCCAGCATTTT. Its translation is CATRSRGNQPQHF.

This chain links TRBV7-9 with TRBJ1-6; D is possibly TRBD1 (6 bases). Between the trimmed V and J ends, which lost 7 bases and 16 bases, there was a span of 29 bases. The germline gives CDR1 SEHNR, CDR2 FQNEAQ (reference sequence). The CDR3 has 16 amino acids. CDR3 in DNA: TGTGCCAGCACTAGCGTCAGGGGCCCAGATACGCAGTATCTCCACTTT. Translated, it gives CASTSVRGPDTQYLHF. The complete variable domain, with remaining parts taken from reference TRBV7-9 and TRBJ1-6, reads DTGVSQNPRHKITKRGQNVTFRCDPISEHNRLYWYRQTLGQGPEFLTYFQNEAQLEKSRLLSDRFSAERPKGSFSTLEIQRTEQGDSAMYLCASTSVRGPDTQYLHFGNGTRLTVT.

The CDR3 here is CASSPQGAWQETQYF. CDR3 nucleotide sequence: TGTGCCAGCAGCCCACAGGGGGCCTGGCAGGAGACCCAGTACTTC. The V gene is TRBV9, the J gene TRBJ2-5; 9 bases are a match to TRBD1. The trim removed 4 bases at V and 5 bases at J, leaving 9 bases unmatched. This CDR3 contains 15 residues. Per germline, CDR1 SGDLS and CDR2 YYNGEE. Together with reference TRBV9 and TRBJ2-5, the CDR3 gives the full variable domain: DSGVTQTPKHLITATGQRVTLRCSPRSGDLSVYWYQQSLDQGLQFLIQYYNGEERAKGNILERFSAQQFPDLHSELNLSSLELGDSALYFCASSPQGAWQETQYFGPGTRLLVL.

As regards this clonotype: A much larger clone differs by one base, so this may be a read error. The CDR3 ends on some other residue instead of the conserved phenylalanine or tryptophan, so this is likely a read error. No DNA is shown, since the ends of the CDR3 on it are uncertain; the CDR3 is the one TCRdb lists. The genes are TRBV7-9 and TRBJ1-5; TRBD1 is the table's D call and was not checked against the DNA. The germline gives CDR1 SEHNR, CDR2 FQNEAQ (reference sequence). From its first to its last residue, the CDR3 has 13 amino acids. CDR3 sequence: CASSLTKRGHYNE.

This chain joins TRBV5-5 and TRBJ2-7; no definite D call. The CDR3 loop spans 11 amino acids. The ends were cut back, 4 bases at V and 7 bases at J, with 9 bases in the middle. The V gene's germline CDR1 is SGHKS and CDR2 YYEKEE (reference sequence). The CDR3 region has the DNA TGTGCCAGCAGCCTTGGTGAGGAGCAGTACGTC. Translation: CASSLGEEQYV.

About this clonotype itself: The junction shows a germline mismatch at one end, possibly a read error. The chain has TRBV7-9 and TRBJ2-3; D remains unclear. Germline CDR1 and CDR2: SEHNR and FQNEAQ (reference sequence). The CDR3 runs to 14 residues. CDR3 region: CASSLSNQPEQFGF. In nucleotides, the CDR3 is TGTGCCAGCAGCTTAAGCAATCAGCCCGAGCAGTTTGGTTTT. The whole variable domain, filled in from reference TRBV7-9 and TRBJ2-3, reads DTGVSQNPRHKITKRGQNVTFRCDPISEHNRLYWYRQTLGQGPEFLTYFQNEAQLEKSRLLSDRFSAERPKGSFSTLEIQRTEQGDSAMYLCASSLSNQPEQFGFGPGTRLTVL.